This record looks at one T cell receptor beta chain sequence and its context. A read error may explain this, as a much larger clone is one base away. This entry is derived from a study of T cells after yellow fever vaccination. TCRdb called the 5' RACE reads again in MiXCR, with one record for every CDR3 protein. The sample includes about 73,000 distinct CDR3 sequences, almost 8% of them seen just once. This CDR3 is 15 amino acids long. With 6 bases clipped from V and 7 bases from J, the junction kept 12 bases outside the gene matches. Germline-derived CDR1 and CDR2 are DFQATT and SNEGSKA (reference sequence).

This rearrangement joins TRBV20-1 to TRBJ2-1, with TRBD2 identical over 10 bases. The source material was CD8+ T cells sorted from PBMCs, sampled on the day of the yellow fever booster vaccination. The TCR was taken from a man aged 25 to 40 who received the YFV17D yellow fever vaccine. The DNA of the CDR3 is TGCAGTGCGACTTCTCTTCTAGCGGGAGAAAATGAGCAGTTCTTC. This codes for CSATSLLAGENEQFF.